Sequencing of this TCR beta chain was carried out in a study of T cells in Graves' hyperthyroidism and ophthalmopathy. CDR3 size: 17 residues. The V gene's germline CDR1 is LNHDA and CDR2 SQIVND (reference sequence). With 0 bases clipped from V and 5 bases from J, the junction kept 8 bases outside the gene matches. Subjects aged 18 to 65 presented with newly diagnosed hyperthyroidism of less than 2 months' duration. Exclusions: uncontrolled infection, other autoimmune disease, pregnancy, lactation. What was amplified from RNA transcripts were TCR beta CDR3 regions. HTBI primers were employed in a first-round RT-PCR of the TCR CDR3. A single record per CDR3 protein comes from TCRdb applying MiXCR to the multiplex PCR reads. The repertoire holds nearly 750,000 distinct CDR3 sequences, with roughly a third as singletons.

The sequenced material came from blood. This TCR was recovered from a woman aged 35 to 49 with Graves' hyperthyroidism. The chain links TRBV19 to TRBJ1-5, with 9 bases that match TRBD1. This chain's CDR3 is CASSIDPGDRVHQPQHF. DNA for the CDR3: TGTGCCAGTAGTATAGATCCCGGGGACAGGGTGCATCAGCCCCAGCATTTT.